Presented here are 27 T cell receptor beta chains from one specimen sequenced in a study of T cell responses to AZD1222 COVID-19 vaccine. The repertoire was sequenced with immunoSEQ multiplex PCR; TCRdb's copy has only in-frame clones and lacks some. The sample lists approximately 120,000 clones, 75% to 90% occurring once. Sample: peripheral blood, taken 28 days after the second AZD1222 dose. These receptors all come from an adult who received the AZD1222 COVID-19 vaccine.

CDR3 sequence: CASSPSTGSGANVLTF. CDR3 sequence (DNA): TGTGCCAGCAGCCCAAGCACAGGCTCTGGGGCCAACGTCCTGACTTTC. The genes are TRBV3-1 (or the pseudogene TRBV3-2) and TRBJ2-6, with D perhaps TRBD1 (5 bases). Trimming stripped 4 bases from V and 0 bases from J, with 10 bases between. In germline, CDR1 is LGHDT, CDR2 YNNKEL (reference sequence). The CDR3 runs 16 residues.

V is TRBV7-2 and J is TRBJ1-3; D is uncertain. Germline V gene data show CDR1 as SGHTA and CDR2 as FQGNSA. The germline V and J ends were trimmed by 5 bases and 0 bases, with 11 bases remaining between them. The CDR3 length is 15 residues. CDR3 sequence: CASSRQPHSGNTIYF. For the CDR3, the DNA is TGTGCCAGCAGCCGCCAGCCTCACTCTGGAAACACCATATATTTT.

The gene calls are TRBV6-1 and TRBJ2-7, with 10 positions matching TRBD1. CDR3 length: 15 residues. Trimming took 3 bases from V and 7 from J; bases not matched to a gene: 9. Germline lookup yields CDR1 MNHNS and CDR2 SASEGT. Written as DNA, the CDR3 is TGTGCCAGCAGTGATGGCGGGACAGGGGCATGGGAGCAGTACTTC. Its protein is CASSDGGTGAWEQYF.

The chain has TRBV7-2 and TRBJ2-1, with TRBD1 matching 8 bases. Looked up from germline, CDR1 is SGHTA and CDR2 is FQGNSA. The CDR3 runs to 14 residues. Trimming at V came to 5 bases and at J to 6 bases, leaving 6 bases not matched to a gene. The CDR3 sequence is CASSTIGQGNEQFF. In DNA form, the CDR3 reads TGTGCCAGCAGCACTATTGGACAGGGCAATGAGCAGTTCTTC.

This chain connects TRBV14 to TRBJ2-1; no definite D call. Germline V gene data show CDR1 as SGHDN and CDR2 as FVKESK. Trimming removed 1 base from V and 3 bases from J, with 4 bases in between. The CDR3 runs to 13 residues. CDR3 in DNA: TGTGCCAGCAGCCAAGGGAACTACAATGAGCAGTTCTTC. Protein: CASSQGNYNEQFF.

The chain is built from TRBV7-3 and TRBJ2-2; 8 bases are a match to TRBD2. Trimming took 0 bases from V and 3 from J; bases not matched to a gene: 3. The CDR3 extends over 16 amino acids. The V gene's germline CDR1 is SGHTA and CDR2 FQGTGA. Here the CDR3 reads CASSLTPGGYTGELFF. CDR3 in DNA: TGTGCCAGCAGCTTAACACCGGGGGGGTACACCGGGGAGCTGTTTTTT.

The rearrangement joins TRBV28 to TRBJ1-1; 8 bases line up with TRBD1. Per germline, CDR1 MDHEN and CDR2 SYDVKM. CDR3 size: 15 residues. The V segment lost 6 bases and the J segment 2 bases; nucleotides outside the gene matches: 8. The CDR3 nucleotides read TGTGCCAGCAGACCCCCCGGACAGGGTAACACTGAAGCTTTCTTT. It is translated as CASRPPGQGNTEAFF. Full variable domain (remainder filled in from reference TRBV28 and TRBJ1-1): DVKVTQSSRYLVKRTGEKVFLECVQDMDHENMFWYRQDPGLGLRLIYFSYDVKMKEKGDIPEGYSVSREKKERFSLILESASTNQTSMYLCASRPPGQGNTEAFFGQGTRLTVV.

V usage is TRBV11-3 and J usage is TRBJ2-3, with D perhaps TRBD1 (6 bases). Germline values: CDR1 SGHNT, CDR2 YENEEA. Trimming removed 5 bases at V and 0 bases at J, with 12 bases between. The CDR3 is 15 amino acids. The CDR3 coding sequence is TGTGCCAGCAGCCTGGGGGCTAGCAGCACAGATACGCAGTATTTT. It yields the protein CASSLGASSTDTQYF.

The chain recombines TRBV3-1 (or the pseudogene TRBV3-2) with TRBJ1-3; D call uncertain. CDR3 size: 17 residues. CDR1 is LGHDT, CDR2 YNNKEL, per germline (reference sequence). V was cut by 2 bases and J by 2 bases, with 16 bases left in between. The CDR3 here is CASSQFPAGGAGNTIYF. CDR3 sequence (DNA): TGTGCCAGCAGCCAATTCCCGGCAGGCGGCGCTGGAAACACCATATATTTT.

V usage is TRBV25-1 and J usage is TRBJ2-1; 7 positions agree with TRBD1. This CDR3 is 12 amino acids long. CDR1 MGHDK and CDR2 SYGVNS come from the germline V gene. Trimming cost V 6 bases and J 4 bases; bases outside gene matches: 0. The CDR3 region is CASRGQYNEQFF. The CDR3 nucleotides are TGTGCCAGCAGGGGACAGTACAATGAGCAGTTCTTC.

V is TRBV28 and J is TRBJ1-2; 9 nucleotides match TRBD1. The CDR3 runs 17 residues. Per the germline V gene, CDR1 is MDHEN and CDR2 is SYDVKM. The ends lost 7 bases at V and 8 bases at J; junction bases unmatched: 20. CDR3 sequence reads: CASNPGQGSAFLRGYTF. CDR3 bases: TGTGCCAGCAACCCTGGACAGGGGAGCGCTTTTTTGAGGGGCTACACCTTC.

This clone was observed a handful of times. The chain has TRBV25-1 and TRBJ1-3; TRBD1 is a possible D gene (6 bases). Trimming cost V 5 bases and J 8 bases, with 16 bases left between them. The CDR3 runs 14 residues. The germline V gene has CDR1 MGHDK and CDR2 SYGVNS. Here the CDR3 reads CASSPQGRRDTIYF. For the CDR3, the DNA is TGTGCCAGCAGTCCCCAGGGGAGGAGGGACACCATATATTTT.

Only one count was recorded for this clone. The V call is TRBV9, the J call TRBJ2-3; no clear D. Germline V lookup: CDR1 SGDLS, CDR2 YYNGEE. The CDR3 runs to 15 residues. With 0 bases removed from V and 1 base from J, the gap between germline ends came to 9 bases. As DNA, the CDR3 is TGTGCCAGCAGCGTAGGGAGCGAGGGCACAGATACGCAGTATTTT. Amino acid sequence: CASSVGSEGTDTQYF.

The chain is built from TRBV10-3 and TRBJ1-2; D might be TRBD1 (5 bases). Looked up from germline, CDR1 is ENHRY and CDR2 is SYGVKD. This CDR3 region has 12 residues. V dropped 8 bases and J dropped 4 bases, with 11 bases sitting between them. CDR3 nucleotide sequence: TGTGCCATCGGGGGGGGATTCTATGGCTACACCTTC. Protein: CAIGGGFYGYTF.

The gene calls are TRBV19 and TRBJ1-1; D not certain. Trimming removed 3 bases at V and 0 bases at J, with 14 bases between. Per germline, CDR1 LNHDA and CDR2 SQIVND (reference sequence). The CDR3 length is 16 residues. CDR3 protein: CASSMRSRKLNTEAFF. The CDR3 region has the DNA TGTGCCAGTAGTATGCGGAGTCGGAAATTGAACACTGAAGCTTTCTTT.

The genes are TRBV6-4 and TRBJ1-6, with a possible D match to TRBD1 (5 bases). The CDR3 length is 16 residues. Germline V CDR1 and CDR2: MRHNA, SNTAGT. Trimming removed 6 bases at V and 0 bases at J, with 12 bases between. The CDR3 here is CASRDSDSSYNSPLHF. As DNA, the CDR3 is TGTGCCAGCAGAGACAGCGATAGCTCCTATAATTCACCCCTCCACTTT.

The rearrangement joins TRBV5-1 to TRBJ2-7; D not resolved. Trimming took 4 bases from V and 3 from J, leaving 14 bases between them. Germline CDR1 reads SGHRS; CDR2 reads YFSETQ. The CDR3 covers 14 residues. The chain's CDR3 is CASSPVHPGYEQYF. DNA for the CDR3: TGCGCCAGCAGCCCGGTACACCCGGGCTACGAGCAGTACTTC.

This clone was seen only once. This rearrangement joins TRBV11-3 to TRBJ2-1; a weak D match, TRBD2 (5 bases). The CDR3 spans 15 residues. With 1 base removed from V and 8 bases from J, the gap between germline ends came to 15 bases. The germline gives CDR1 SGHNT, CDR2 YENEEA. The CDR3 reads CASSLGLRGYHEQFF. DNA of the CDR3: TGTGCCAGCAGCTTAGGGCTTCGAGGGTACCATGAGCAGTTCTTC. Looking up the rest from reference TRBV11-3 and TRBJ2-1 gives the full variable domain: EAGVVQSPRYKIIEKKQPVAFWCNPISGHNTLYWYLQNLGQGPELLIRYENEEAVDDSQLPKDRFSAERLKGVDSTLKIQPAELGDSAVYLCASSLGLRGYHEQFFGPGTRLTVL.

This clone came up once. The chain employs TRBV7-2 and TRBJ2-7, with a possible D match to TRBD2 (6 bases). The CDR3 consists of 14 residues. Trimming took 1 base from V and 5 from J, leaving 12 bases between them. CDR1 is SGHTA, CDR2 FQGNSA, per germline. The CDR3 protein is CASSLDHGGNEQYF. The CDR3 DNA reads TGTGCCAGCAGCTTAGACCATGGGGGGAACGAGCAGTACTTC. Filled out from reference TRBV7-2 and TRBJ2-7, the complete variable domain reads GAGVSQSPSNKVTEKGKDVELRCDPISGHTALYWYRQSLGQGLEFLIYFQGNSAPDKSGLPSDRFSAERTGGSVSTLTIQRTQQEDSAVYLCASSLDHGGNEQYFGPGTRLTVT.

This rearrangement joins TRBV15 to TRBJ1-4; D unresolved. Trimming took 1 base from V and 5 from J, leaving 5 bases between them. The CDR3 is made up of 13 amino acids. CDR1 LNHNV and CDR2 YYDKDF come from the germline V gene (reference sequence). DNA for the CDR3: TGTGCCACCAGCAGAGGGGGAAATGAAAAACTGTTTTTT. Translating gives CATSRGGNEKLFF.

The chain is built from TRBV4-1 and TRBJ2-2; 10 bases map to TRBD1. The CDR3 runs to 17 residues. CDR1 is MGHRA, CDR2 YSYEKL, per germline. J was trimmed by 5 bases and V by 4 bases; bases with no gene match: 10. The CDR3: CASSPIRDRGGTGELFF. CDR3 nucleotides: TGCGCCAGCAGCCCAATCCGGGACAGGGGCGGTACCGGGGAGCTGTTTTTT.

Here the CDR3 DNA reads TGTGCCAGCAGCCCCCTGGGGAGGGACGGGAACACTGAAGCTTTCTTT. Protein sequence: CASSPLGRDGNTEAFF. This chain uses TRBV28 with TRBJ1-1; D perhaps matches TRBD1 (5 bases). V gave up 6 bases and J gave up 1 base, with 18 bases separating them. Germline CDR1 is MDHEN and CDR2 is SYDVKM. The CDR3 loop spans 16 amino acids.

The V call is TRBV30, the J call TRBJ1-6; tentative D call: TRBD1 (5 bases). Trimming cost V 4 bases and J 8 bases, with 12 bases left between them. The V gene's germline CDR1 is GTSNPN and CDR2 SVGIG (reference sequence). The CDR3 loop spans 13 amino acids. Here the CDR3 reads CAWTRQQDSPLHF. The CDR3 nucleotides are TGTGCCTGGACGAGACAACAGGATTCACCCCTCCACTTT.

This rearrangement joins TRBV5-4 to TRBJ1-6; D possibly corresponds to TRBD1 (5 bases). V shed 1 base and J shed 7 bases, with 12 bases lying between them. Germline V gives CDR1 SGHNT, CDR2 YYREEE (reference sequence). The CDR3 contains 15 residues. CDR3 DNA: TGTGCCAGCAGCTTGTTCGACAGAGCCAATTCACCCCTCCACTTT. Protein sequence: CASSLFDRANSPLHF.

V and J are TRBV6-5 and TRBJ2-7; 9 bases are a match to TRBD1. Germline lookup yields CDR1 MNHEY and CDR2 SVGAGI. V gave up 0 bases and J gave up 5 bases; unmatched junction bases: 8. This CDR3 has 16 residues. CDR3 in DNA: TGTGCCAGCAGTTACTCCCTGGGACAGGGTCGGGACGAGCAGTACTTC. It encodes CASSYSLGQGRDEQYF.

The sample holds a few counts of this clone. This chain's CDR3 is CSATGGEQYF. The CDR3 DNA reads as TGCAGTGCAACCGGCGGCGAGCAGTACTTC. V and J are TRBV20-1 and TRBJ2-7; D is unclear. The CDR3 covers 10 residues. Trimming removed 6 bases at V and 6 bases at J, with 9 bases between. The germline V gene has CDR1 DFQATT and CDR2 SNEGSKA (reference sequence).

The chain has TRBV28 and TRBJ2-7; tentatively, D is TRBD1 (5 bases). The germline V and J ends were trimmed by 3 bases and 5 bases, with 11 bases remaining between them. The CDR3 loop spans 13 amino acids. Looked up from germline, CDR1 is MDHEN and CDR2 is SYDVKM. CDR3 nucleotides: TGTGCCAGCAGTTTTGGACACACGAACGAGCAGTACTTC. Translation gives CASSFGHTNEQYF.